A selection of T cell receptor beta chains follows, all from one sample in a study of cytomegalovirus exposure and HLA in healthy donors. Assay used: immunoSEQ multiplex PCR; TCRdb lists only in-frame clones, some missing. The sample has some 88,000 clones, more than 65% seen once. Sequencing was done on a sample of PBMCs. Every receptor here comes from a young woman in good health and CMV-seropositive. CDR3s include the opening cysteine and the closing phenylalanine or tryptophan. Fields, in order: V gene, clone size, J gene, D gene, CDR3 protein, CDR3 DNA. D genes are given only for firm matches. The listing skips clone size in some rows; elsewhere it reads once, few, many or a size class.

>TRBV5-8|once|TRBJ1-2|TRBD1
CASSYQEGAYGYTF
TGTGCCAGCAGCTACCAGGAGGGGGCCTATGGCTACACCTTC
>TRBV7-2|-|TRBJ2-3|-
CASSLAEARSPDTQYF
TGTGCCAGCAGCTTAGCGGAGGCTAGGAGCCCAGATACGCAGTATTTT
>TRBV9|once|TRBJ2-7|-
CASSRGAEQYF
TGTGCCAGCAGCCGCGGGGCCGAGCAGTACTTC
>TRBV7-9|once|TRBJ2-4|TRBD2
CASSLGGLAIQYF
TGTGCCAGCAGCTTAGGGGGACTAGCAATTCAGTACTTC
>TRBV9|-|TRBJ1-4|TRBD1
CASSVGGGTANEKLFF
TGTGCCAGCAGCGTAGGAGGGGGGACAGCGAATGAAAAACTGTTTTTT
>TRBV29-1|-|TRBJ2-7|TRBD1
CSAADRGRHEQYF
TGCAGCGCCGCGGACAGGGGGCGCCACGAGCAGTACTTC
>TRBV9|-|TRBJ2-1|-
CASSVVGREEQFF
TGTGCCAGCAGCGTAGTAGGCCGGGAGGAGCAGTTCTTC
>TRBV10-3|once|TRBJ2-7|TRBD2
CAIRTESGGGVQYF
TGTGCCATCAGGACAGAGAGTGGGGGGGGTGTGCAGTACTTC
>TRBV2|-|TRBJ2-5|-
CASSSQGKTQYF
TGTGCCAGCAGTTCCCAGGGGAAGACCCAGTACTTC
>TRBV7-9|-|TRBJ2-7|TRBD1
CASSTADRGLGLTFYEQYF
TGTGCCAGCAGCACCGCGGACAGGGGCCTAGGCCTTACCTTCTACGAGCAGTACTTC
>TRBV28|large|TRBJ2-7|-
CASRITTGYEQYF
TGTGCCAGCAGAATCACAACAGGTTACGAGCAGTACTTC
>TRBV27|-|TRBJ2-7|TRBD1
CASRPGTGEYEQYF
TGTGCCAGCAGACCCGGGACAGGGGAATACGAGCAGTACTTC
>TRBV6-5|-|TRBJ1-1|TRBD1
CASSKTGTEAFF
TGTGCCAGCAGTAAGACAGGGACTGAAGCTTTCTTT
>TRBV28|-|TRBJ2-2|TRBD2
CASSSWGSGRSTGELFF
TGTGCCAGCAGTTCCTGGGGTAGCGGGAGGAGCACCGGGGAGCTGTTTTTT
>TRBV7-8|-|TRBJ2-1|-
CASSSLREAEQFF
TGTGCCAGCAGCTCCCTAAGGGAGGCTGAGCAGTTCTTC
>TRBV28|-|TRBJ2-7|TRBD2
CASSPGTSGSYEQYF
TGTGCCAGCAGTCCGGGGACTAGCGGGAGTTACGAGCAGTACTTC
>TRBV28|few|TRBJ1-2|TRBD1
CASSFRDRENYGYTF
TGTGCCAGCAGTTTTCGGGACAGGGAAAATTATGGCTACACCTTC